Reported below is one T cell receptor beta chain. The assay was immunoSEQ multiplex PCR, and TCRdb's table has in-frame clones only and misses some. The sample yields tens of thousands of clones, approximately 90% seen once. Germline CDR1 and CDR2: GTSNPN and SVGIG (reference sequence). The CDR3 is 14 residues long. The ends lost 2 bases at V and 4 bases at J; junction bases unmatched: 5. Indicated time point: new active TB diagnosis, blood taken before or within 7 days of starting treatment. This sample is drawn from a study of T cells in tuberculosis. For the study at large: This South African cohort compared adolescents with or without latent tuberculosis against adults with active tuberculosis.

The receptor was derived from an adult with tuberculosis. The chain recombines TRBV30 with TRBJ1-3; TRBD1 matches at 7 bases. The sample consisted of PBMCs, taken at tuberculosis diagnosis. The CDR3 DNA sequence: TGTGCCTGGAGTAAAGGGGGCACGGGAAACACCATATATTTT. Translation gives CAWSKGGTGNTIYF.